This TCR beta chain stems from a study of spatial heterogeneity in lung cancer (dated by TCRdb to the late 2010s). General notes on the study: More beta-chain than alpha-chain transcripts were consistently detected, likely reflecting higher beta-chain transcript abundance. In the raw uncorrected reads, each unique combination of TCR and UMI appeared more than ten times on average. In non-small cell lung cancer, the study made a quantitative comparison of TCR alpha and beta repertoires among multiple tumor regions, matched nontumor lung and blood. TCR repertoire features were related to nonsynonymous mutation counts determined by whole-exome sequencing of tumor tissue. Both alpha and beta chains were TCR-sequenced in a few hundred tumor regions, around 64 matched nontumor lung samples and roughly 50 PBMC samples obtained at surgery.

This clonotype was seen ten or more times. Its cognate antigen has yet to be identified. Per-base quality was not reported, and no clone a single base away is much larger than it. General study outcomes and caveats: Ubiquitous expanded tumor TCRs showed up in blood more often at tumor resection than at routine follow-up. Additional single-cell paired TCR alpha and beta sequencing was considered necessary to confirm, at a functional level, the hypothesis that regional TCRs recognize regional mutations.

The junction shows trimming of 8 bases on V and 6 bases on J, plus 11 bases between the germline ends. The CDR3 numbers 13 residues from cysteine through phenylalanine. The kept DNA is CDR3 alone, 39 bases in frame from the first base. Based on the germline V gene, the CDR1 and CDR2 sequences are SNHLY and FYNNEI. Library creation used 5' RACE. The instrument was a NextSeq 500. The TCR library protocol attached a unique molecular identifier to each TCR cDNA molecule to allow correction of PCR and sequencing errors. On the study's bioinformatics: Decombinator tools were used for TCR identification, UMI-based error correction and CDR3 extraction. TCRs above a frequency of 2 per 1,000, corresponding to the top 1% of the tumor frequency distribution, were defined as expanded. Rényi diversity was computed with the R vegan package after subsampling each repertoire 100 times to 5,000 TCRs. CDR3 similarity networks were built from amino acid triplet string-kernel similarity, connecting CDR3s with pairwise similarity above 0.82. TCRdb trimmed public reads at Q25 via fastp, called clones via MiXCR and kept in-frame beta chains. Entries that share a CDR3 protein sequence are merged under the most common genes and DNA. The V and J calls and clone size are TCRdb's, not the authors'. In all, the sample holds approximately 44,000 distinct CDR3 sequences, and over 9.5% of those were seen once. The ten largest clonotypes hold 40% to 50% of the sample.

The meaning of the sample's time point label: sample taken at primary tumor resection. For TCR sequencing, whole RNA was extracted from tumor and nontumor lung tissue, or from cryopreserved PBMC samples, and no cell sorting was done. Samples were obtained from approximately 77 patients with early-stage, untreated non-small cell lung cancer from the lung TRACERx cohort. Only patients for whom sufficient RNA was available from at least two tumor regions were selected for TCR sequencing. The rearrangement combines TRBV2 with TRBJ1-6, with the D gene too uncertain to name. This TCR derives from a female donor with early-stage non-small cell lung cancer. The sequencing here drew on PBMCs, taken at surgery. CDR3 loop: CASLGRFNSPLHF. DNA sequence: TGTGCCAGCCTAGGACGTTTTAATTCACCCCTCCACTTT.